The clone carrying this T cell receptor beta chain was counted many times. Its target is unknown. This entry belongs to a study of early T cells in non-severe SARS-CoV-2 infection. On the study more broadly: Bulk RNA isolated from unsorted whole blood underwent sequencing; chains were not paired. Study-level findings and limits: Private and CD4 specificities were missed by VDJdb matching, which favored anti-spike CD8 responses.

The germline gives CDR1 DFQATT, CDR2 SNEGSKA (reference sequence). This CDR3 is 15 amino acids long. The ends lost 3 bases at V and 2 bases at J; junction bases unmatched: 10. Researchers tagged individual cDNA molecules with unique molecular identifiers. TCRdb reprocessed the 5' RACE reads with MiXCR, giving one entry per CDR3 protein. The sample has approximately 48,000 distinct CDR3 sequences, about 9.3% seen once. The sequence derives from an adult who was a healthcare worker with PCR-confirmed SARS-CoV-2 infection or an uninfected control (not recorded which). Material for sequencing was whole blood. The chain has TRBV20-1 and TRBJ2-7; 7 nucleotides match TRBD2. CDR3 residues: CSARGAGVGAYEQYF. DNA of the CDR3: TGCAGTGCTAGGGGCGCGGGAGTTGGGGCCTACGAGCAGTACTTC.